Following are 10 T cell receptor beta chains from one sample sequenced in a study of cytomegalovirus exposure and HLA in healthy donors. PCR amplification relied on 60 Vbeta primers (plus 13 Jbeta primers). Data came from immunoSEQ multiplex PCR; TCRdb stores just in-frame clones and leaves some out. The sample lists about 65,000 clones; roughly 80% were seen once. Sequencing used PBMCs. The receptors were sampled from a girl aged 5-17 years in good health and CMV-seropositive.

The chain is built from TRBV11-2 and TRBJ2-1, with D maybe TRBD2 (5 bases). This CDR3 comprises 15 residues. Germline V gives CDR1 SGHAT, CDR2 FQNNGV. The V and J ends lost 6 bases and 3 bases respectively, with 15 bases between them. CDR3 region: CASRYGLAIYNEQFF. In DNA form, the CDR3 reads TGTGCCAGCAGATATGGACTCGCGATCTACAATGAGCAGTTCTTC.

J is TRBJ2-3 and V is TRBV5-8, with 8 bases lining up with TRBD1. V dropped 3 bases and J dropped 1; count of bases not matched to a gene: 4. This CDR3 is 15 amino acids long. Germline V CDR1 and CDR2: SGHTS, YDEGEE. CDR3 sequence: CASSSGQGGTDTQYF. The CDR3 bases are TGTGCCAGCAGCTCCGGACAGGGAGGCACAGATACGCAGTATTTT.

The chain has TRBV5-1 and TRBJ2-2; TRBD2 matches at 9 bases. The CDR3 contains 16 residues. V lost 1 base to trimming and J lost 2 bases; unmatched junction nucleotides: 3. Germline V gene data show CDR1 as SGHRS and CDR2 as YFSETQ. The chain's CDR3 is CASSLPSGDNTGELFF. CDR3 nucleotides: TGCGCCAGCAGCTTGCCTAGCGGGGACAACACCGGGGAGCTGTTTTTT.

This chain links TRBV7-8 with TRBJ2-5; no firm D call. CDR3 length: 16 amino acids. Germline V gene sequence: CDR1 SGHVS, CDR2 FQNEAQ. Trimming removed 5 bases at V and 2 bases at J, with 18 bases between. The CDR3 bases are TGTGCCAGCAGCCCAAACAGTATATCTCCGCAAGAGACCCAGTACTTC. This encodes CASSPNSISPQETQYF.

This clone was counted only a few times. V and J are TRBV4-3 and TRBJ2-7; 8 bases line up with TRBD2. Germline V lookup: CDR1 LGHNA, CDR2 YSLEER. With 4 bases clipped from V and 0 bases from J, the junction kept 8 bases outside the gene matches. CDR3 length equals 16 residues. The CDR3 DNA follows: TGCGCCAGCAGCCCAGGTAGCGGGACTAGCTCCTACGAGCAGTACTTC. It codes for CASSPGSGTSSYEQYF.

This clone has only a few counts. The chain carries TRBV14 and TRBJ1-1, with D tentatively TRBD1 (6 bases). The germline V gene has CDR1 SGHDN and CDR2 FVKESK. V was clipped by 1 base and J by 5 bases, with 17 bases between them. CDR3 length: 16 amino acids. This CDR3 is CASSQVTGRVSTEAFF. The CDR3, as DNA: TGTGCCAGCAGCCAAGTTACAGGGCGCGTGTCGACTGAAGCTTTCTTT.

The chain couples TRBV4-1 to TRBJ1-5; tentative D call: TRBD1 (6 bases). V lost 3 bases and J lost 4, with 10 bases in between. Germline V gives CDR1 MGHRA, CDR2 YSYEKL. The CDR3 contains 14 residues. DNA for the CDR3: TGCGCCAGCAGCCACCAGACAGGTAATCAGCCCCAGCATTTT. Its translation is CASSHQTGNQPQHF.

This sequence joins TRBV6-5 and TRBJ1-3; 7 nucleotides agree with TRBD1. Germline V gene data show CDR1 as MNHEY and CDR2 as SVGAGI. J was trimmed by 0 bases and V by 4 bases; bases with no gene match: 6. The CDR3 totals 16 residues. CDR3 sequence: CASSSETGLSGNTIYF. The CDR3 nucleotides read TGTGCCAGCAGTTCCGAGACAGGGCTCTCTGGAAACACCATATATTTT.

Of note for this clone: A read error may produce the germline difference seen at one junction end. V is TRBV6-5 and J is TRBJ2-7; D may be TRBD2 (8 bases). Germline V gene data show CDR1 as MNHEY and CDR2 as SVGAGI. The CDR3 spans 15 residues. The CDR3 nucleotides are TGTGTCAGCAGTCGCGGGGGGAGGGGGCGCCACGAGCAGTACTTC. Translation: CVSSRGGRGRHEQYF.

The chain couples TRBV4-1 to TRBJ1-5, with 8 bases matching TRBD1. V shed 2 bases, J shed 6 bases, and the junction held 12 bases outside the gene matches. CDR1 MGHRA and CDR2 YSYEKL come from the germline V gene. The CDR3 spans 17 residues. CDR3 sequence (DNA): TGCGCCAGCAGCCAATTCCCCAGGACAGGGACAAGTCAGCCCCAGCATTTT. It yields the protein CASSQFPRTGTSQPQHF.